The 27 T cell receptor beta chains below all came from one sample that was sequenced in a study of blood T cell repertoires in COVID-19. Profiling relied on immunoSEQ multiplex PCR, and the TCRdb table lists in-frame clones only, not all of them. Seen here are 70,000 to 95,000 clones, approximately 80% observed once, and the top ten hold around 13%. Sequences were obtained from peripheral blood. Source of these receptors: a human donor in a cohort sampled during active COVID-19.

The chain is built from TRBV5-6 and TRBJ2-1, with TRBD2 identical over 7 bases. V trimming: 5 bases; J trimming: 3 bases; junction bases outside the gene matches: 11. The CDR3 sequence is 16 residues long. CDR1 and CDR2 (germline): SGHDT, YYEEEE. This CDR3 reads CASSRGGASGYNEQFF. Written as DNA, the CDR3 is TGTGCCAGCAGTCGGGGAGGGGCTAGCGGCTACAATGAGCAGTTCTTC.

The rearrangement links TRBV11-2 to TRBJ1-1; 7 bases line up with TRBD1. Germline V gene lookup returns CDR1 SGHAT and CDR2 FQNNGV. J was trimmed by 0 bases and V by 5 bases; bases with no gene match: 6. The CDR3 sequence is 15 residues long. The DNA of the CDR3 is TGTGCCAGCAGCACGAGGGGACAGCTGAACACTGAAGCTTTCTTT. This codes for CASSTRGQLNTEAFF.

The gene calls are TRBV27 and TRBJ1-5, with 10 bases matching TRBD1. CDR1 MNHEY and CDR2 SMNVEV come from the germline V gene (reference sequence). The junction had 11 bases not matched to a gene; V was cut back by 6 bases and J by 0 bases. This CDR3 has 18 residues. The CDR3, as DNA: TGTGCCAGCAGCCTCACCGGGACAGGGGTATATAGCAATCAGCCCCAGCATTTT. Residues: CASSLTGTGVYSNQPQHF.

J is TRBJ1-6 and V is TRBV7-9; D remains unclear. This CDR3 comprises 16 residues. V was pared by 1 base and J by 0 bases, with 7 bases between. Germline V gene data show CDR1 as SEHNR and CDR2 as FQNEAQ (reference sequence). The CDR3 nucleotides read TGTGCCAGCAGCTTAGACCGGGGCTCCTATAATTCACCCCTCCACTTT. This encodes CASSLDRGSYNSPLHF.

The chain employs TRBV7-9 and TRBJ2-7; 7 nucleotides match TRBD2. Germline V gene data show CDR1 as SEHNR and CDR2 as FQNEAQ (reference sequence). This CDR3 comprises 14 residues. After removal of 3 bases from V and 5 bases from J, the junction contained 7 bases not matched to a gene. In nucleotides, the CDR3 is TGTGCCAGCAGCTTGGGAGGGATTTTCGACGAGCAGTACTTC. As protein: CASSLGGIFDEQYF. The whole variable domain, filled in from reference TRBV7-9 and TRBJ2-7, reads DTGVSQNPRHKITKRGQNVTFRCDPISEHNRLYWYRQTLGQGPEFLTYFQNEAQLEKSRLLSDRFSAERPKGSFSTLEIQRTEQGDSAMYLCASSLGGIFDEQYFGPGTRLTVT.

This clone was detected only a few times. The chain uses TRBV5-1 and TRBJ2-2; no clear D. The V gene's germline CDR1 is SGHRS and CDR2 YFSETQ. V was trimmed by 0 bases and J by 6 bases, leaving 18 bases between them. The CDR3 runs to 17 residues. The CDR3 sequence: CASSLGVAQSASGELFF. The DNA of the CDR3 is TGCGCCAGCAGCTTGGGAGTAGCCCAATCGGCCTCCGGGGAGCTGTTTTTT.

This rearrangement joins TRBV28 to TRBJ1-2; the match to TRBD1 covers 7 bases. The CDR3 runs 14 residues. Germline assignment: CDR1 MDHEN and CDR2 SYDVKM. Trimming at V came to 6 bases and at J to 3 bases, leaving 7 bases not matched to a gene. The CDR3 DNA sequence: TGTGCCAGCAGAGGCACAGGGGCGGACTATGGCTACACCTTC. This encodes CASRGTGADYGYTF.

This clone was seen at least ten times. The genes are TRBV11-2 and TRBJ1-2, with D possibly matching TRBD1 (6 bases). Germline V gene data show CDR1 as SGHAT and CDR2 as FQNNGV. V dropped 0 bases and J dropped 6 bases, with 14 bases sitting between them. The CDR3 loop spans 15 amino acids. The CDR3 here is CASSLESGGSHGYTF. CDR3 nucleotides: TGTGCCAGCAGCTTAGAGTCTGGGGGCAGTCATGGCTACACCTTC.

This chain uses TRBV29-1 with TRBJ2-3; D is perhaps TRBD2 (5 bases). The CDR3 spans 14 residues. V was cut by 6 bases and J by 6 bases, with 19 bases left in between. In germline, CDR1 is SQVTM, CDR2 ANQGSEA. The CDR3 nucleotides are TGCAGCGTGGAGAGGGCCAATCCCACGGATACGCAGTATTTT. Encoded protein: CSVERANPTDTQYF.

The chain has TRBV6-5 and TRBJ1-6; D not certain. Deletions cut 6 bases from V and 5 bases from J, with 14 bases between. In germline, CDR1 is MNHEY, CDR2 SVGAGI. The CDR3 is 15 residues long. The DNA of the CDR3 is TGTGCCAGCAGCTATGGGCCCTTAGATAATTCACCCCTCCACTTT. It is translated as CASSYGPLDNSPLHF.

The J gene is TRBJ2-6, the V gene TRBV10-2; D remains unclear. V was shortened by 4 bases and J by 7 bases, with 5 bases between the two germline ends. The CDR3 contains 12 residues. CDR1 and CDR2 (germline): WSHSY, SAAADI. The CDR3 here is CASSVSANVLTF. CDR3 DNA sequence: TGCGCCAGCAGTGTTTCAGCCAACGTCCTGACTTTC.

This clone was observed once. The chain joins TRBV9 to TRBJ2-2; no clear D. The CDR3 spans 12 residues. CDR1 is SGDLS, CDR2 YYNGEE, per germline. V gave up 4 bases and J gave up 3 bases, with 4 bases separating them. The CDR3: CASSIYTGELFF. The CDR3 nucleotides read TGTGCCAGCAGCATCTACACCGGGGAGCTGTTTTTT.

J is TRBJ1-6 and V is TRBV19; D is possibly TRBD1 (5 bases). Trimming took off 0 bases at V and 4 bases at J, with 13 bases between the two ends. The CDR3 sequence is 17 residues long. Germline V lookup: CDR1 LNHDA, CDR2 SQIVND (reference sequence). Here the CDR3 reads CASSIEGTIGYNSPLHF. The CDR3, as DNA: TGTGCCAGTAGTATAGAGGGGACTATAGGATATAATTCACCCCTCCACTTT.

The rearrangement uses TRBV28 and TRBJ1-1; maybe TRBD1 (5 bases). The CDR3 sequence is 13 residues long. Trimming took off 6 bases at V and 6 bases at J, with 14 bases between the two ends. Germline values: CDR1 MDHEN, CDR2 SYDVKM. The CDR3 spells CASRRVGAAEAFF. CDR3 DNA sequence: TGTGCCAGCAGGAGAGTAGGGGCCGCTGAAGCTTTCTTT.

This clone was seen just once. CDR3 loop: CSGQEGTASTDTQYF. The CDR3 coding sequence is TGCAGCGGCCAGGAAGGGACAGCGTCCACAGATACGCAGTATTTT. The V gene is TRBV29-1, the J gene TRBJ2-3; 7 nucleotides align to TRBD1. The CDR3 runs to 15 residues. Germline loops: CDR1 SQVTM, CDR2 ANQGSEA. The V segment lost 7 bases and the J segment 2 bases; nucleotides outside the gene matches: 12.

V usage is TRBV29-1 and J usage is TRBJ2-1; perhaps TRBD2 as D (6 bases). CDR1 SQVTM and CDR2 ANQGSEA come from the germline V gene. The CDR3 is made up of 13 amino acids. The V end lost 5 bases, the J end lost 8 bases, and 16 bases lay between the germline ends. The CDR3 reads CSVLGRFLDEQFF. In DNA, the CDR3 is TGCAGCGTTTTAGGGAGGTTTTTAGATGAGCAGTTCTTC.

The rearrangement joins TRBV5-1 to TRBJ1-2; 7 bases line up with TRBD1. V was pared by 4 bases and J by 2 bases, with 14 bases of the junction left unmatched. From germline, CDR1 is SGHRS and CDR2 YFSETQ. This CDR3 spans 17 amino acids. Here the CDR3 reads CASSNEQGPHLNYGYTF. CDR3 nucleotide sequence: TGCGCCAGCAGCAATGAACAGGGGCCTCATCTAAACTATGGCTACACCTTC.

The V call is TRBV5-1, the J call TRBJ2-3, with D maybe TRBD2 (6 bases). The CDR3 sequence is 15 residues long. Trimming cost V 4 bases and J 2 bases, with 14 bases left between them. Germline loops: CDR1 SGHRS, CDR2 YFSETQ. The CDR3 sequence is CASSNGGEATDTQYF. CDR3 coding DNA: TGCGCCAGCAGCAACGGGGGAGAAGCCACAGATACGCAGTATTTT.

This clone was observed a handful of times. The rearrangement uses TRBV4-2 and TRBJ2-3; 9 nucleotides line up with TRBD2. CDR3 length equals 17 residues. Germline CDR1 is LGHNA and CDR2 is YNFKEQ. With V trimmed by 0 bases and J by 1 base, 5 bases remained unmatched. CDR3 in DNA: TGTGCCAGCAGCCAAGATCGGGCTAGCGGGGGCACAGATACGCAGTATTTT. As protein: CASSQDRASGGTDTQYF.

The gene calls are TRBV6-4 and TRBJ2-2; 8 bases map to TRBD2. Germline CDR1 is MRHNA and CDR2 is SNTAGT. CDR3 size: 14 residues. Trimming at V came to 3 bases and at J to 3 bases, leaving 0 bases not matched to a gene. As DNA, the CDR3 is TGTGCCAGCAGTGAGCGGGGGGACACCGGGGAGCTGTTTTTT. The encoded protein is CASSERGDTGELFF.

The chain combines TRBV2 with TRBJ2-3; TRBD2 matches at 8 bases. J lost 8 bases, V lost 8 bases, and 9 bases had no gene match. The germline V gene has CDR1 SNHLY and CDR2 FYNNEI. CDR3 length: 13 residues. The CDR3 loop reads CASWTVGGVTQYF. The CDR3 nucleotides read TGTGCCAGCTGGACGGTCGGGGGGGTTACGCAGTATTTT.

The chain employs TRBV5-5 and TRBJ1-3; 7 bases agree with TRBD1. CDR1 SGHKS and CDR2 YYEKEE come from the germline V gene (reference sequence). The trim removed 4 bases at V and 4 bases at J, leaving 8 bases unmatched. The CDR3 has 15 amino acids. DNA of the CDR3: TGTGCCAGCAGCCAAACAGGGGTTTTAGGAAACACCATATATTTT. Translated: CASSQTGVLGNTIYF.

J is TRBJ2-5 and V is TRBV28; 7 nucleotides align to TRBD1. Unmatched junction bases numbered 13, after V lost 6 bases and J lost 3 bases. CDR1 MDHEN and CDR2 SYDVKM come from the germline V gene. This CDR3 contains 16 residues. CDR3 sequence: CASSGRGRDRKETQYF. The CDR3, as DNA: TGTGCCAGCAGCGGTAGAGGCCGGGACAGAAAAGAGACCCAGTACTTC.

This clone occurred once. This chain connects TRBV27 to TRBJ2-5; 9 bases fit TRBD1. CDR3 length: 14 residues. The junction had 7 bases not matched to a gene; V was cut back by 6 bases and J by 5 bases. The germline gives CDR1 MNHEY, CDR2 SMNVEV (reference sequence). CDR3 sequence: CASSLDRGMETQYF. The CDR3 DNA reads TGTGCCAGCAGCCTGGACAGGGGCATGGAGACCCAGTACTTC.

This chain uses TRBV2 with TRBJ2-3; D might be TRBD2 (6 bases). CDR3 size: 13 residues. CDR1 SNHLY and CDR2 FYNNEI come from the germline V gene. Between the trimmed V and J ends, which lost 4 bases and 5 bases, there was a span of 10 bases. CDR3: CASSGGVQDTQYF. CDR3 in DNA: TGTGCCAGCAGTGGGGGGGTGCAAGATACGCAGTATTTT.

The V and J genes are TRBV25-1 and TRBJ1-1; 7 nucleotides match TRBD1. This CDR3 is built from 15 residues. The V gene end was trimmed by 6 bases and the J gene end by 0 bases; junction bases not matched to a gene: 7. In germline, CDR1 is MGHDK, CDR2 SYGVNS. The CDR3 sequence: CASSPADRLNTEAFF. The CDR3 region has the DNA TGTGCCAGCAGCCCCGCGGACAGGTTGAACACTGAAGCTTTCTTT. The variable domain in full, with the rest retrieved from reference TRBV25-1 and TRBJ1-1, is EADIYQTPRYLVIGTGKKITLECSQTMGHDKMYWYQQDPGMELHLIHYSYGVNSTEKGDLSSESTVSRIRTEHFPLTLESARPSHTSQYLCASSPADRLNTEAFFGQGTRLTVV.

The gene calls are TRBV29-1 and TRBJ2-1; 8 bases align to TRBD2. After removal of 7 bases from V and 5 bases from J, the junction contained 13 bases not matched to a gene. This CDR3 has 15 amino acids. Per the germline V gene, CDR1 is SQVTM and CDR2 is ANQGSEA. CDR3 sequence reads: CSAGLGTSGNNEQFF. CDR3 nucleotides: TGCAGCGCTGGATTAGGGACTAGTGGCAACAATGAGCAGTTCTTC.